The 19 T cell receptor beta chains below were found in one sample sequenced in a study of blood T cells in healthy people across ages. A second about 7 to 11 cycle PCR used barcoded and J-beta primers. One entry per CDR3 protein results from TCRdb running MiXCR on the 5' RACE reads. The data show approximately 960,000 distinct CDR3 sequences, roughly 28% seen once. The same sample was also used in a study of T cells of mothers and their children.

The sequenced sample was blood. The receptors were sampled from a woman aged 40 to 50 in good health.

V usage is TRBV2 and J usage is TRBJ1-2; D is unresolved. The length of the CDR3 is 14 residues. V lost 3 bases and J 4 bases, leaving 12 bases between the germline ends. Per germline, CDR1 SNHLY and CDR2 FYNNEI. CDR3 in DNA: TGTGCCAGCAGTGAGCTTGACGGACCCTATGGCTACACCTTC. Translation gives CASSELDGPYGYTF.

The chain employs TRBV7-2 and TRBJ2-2, with D tentatively TRBD2 (6 bases). V lost 6 bases and J lost 0, with 11 bases in between. CDR1 and CDR2 from the germline V gene are SGHTA and FQGNSA. The CDR3 loop spans 15 amino acids. CDR3 protein: CASRPGLPNTGELFF. The CDR3 DNA is TGTGCCAGCAGACCTGGACTACCGAACACCGGGGAGCTGTTTTTT.

This clonotype was counted many times. V and J are TRBV6-6 and TRBJ2-5; 9 nucleotides line up with TRBD2. The trim removed 5 bases at V and 3 bases at J, leaving 7 bases unmatched. This CDR3 is 15 amino acids long. CDR1 MNHNY and CDR2 SVGAGI come from the germline V gene (reference sequence). The CDR3 nucleotides read TGTGCCAGCAGTCGCCCGGGACTAGCTGAAGAGACCCAGTACTTC. It encodes CASSRPGLAEETQYF.

There are a few counts of this clonotype. The rearrangement joins TRBV5-5 to TRBJ2-7; possible D gene TRBD2, 6 bases. This CDR3 region has 16 residues. CDR1 is SGHKS, CDR2 YYEKEE, per germline (reference sequence). Trimming took 3 bases from V and 0 from J, leaving 16 bases between them. In nucleotides, the CDR3 is TGTGCCAGCAGCTGGTCGTTGTTGCGGGACTCCTACGAGCAGTACTTC. It translates to CASSWSLLRDSYEQYF.

The V call is TRBV19, the J call TRBJ2-5; D is unresolved. CDR1 LNHDA and CDR2 SQIVND come from the germline V gene (reference sequence). The CDR3 runs 11 residues. The ends were cut back, 7 bases at V and 5 bases at J, with 8 bases in the middle. DNA for the CDR3: TGTGCCAGTAAAGGGTATGAGACCCAGTACTTC. It encodes CASKGYETQYF.

This clonotype was recorded a few times. The chain is built from TRBV5-1 and TRBJ1-3; unclear D gene. V shed 4 bases and J shed 0 bases, with 14 bases lying between them. The germline V gene has CDR1 SGHRS and CDR2 YFSETQ. The CDR3 has 16 amino acids. CDR3: CASSPSTGSSGNTIYF. The CDR3 DNA reads TGCGCCAGCAGCCCTTCGACTGGAAGCTCTGGAAACACCATATATTTT. Drawing the rest from reference TRBV5-1 and TRBJ1-3, the complete variable domain is KAGVTQTPRYLIKTRGQQVTLSCSPISGHRSVSWYQQTPGQGLQFLFEYFSETQRNKGNFPGRFSGRQFSNSRSEMNVSTLELGDSALYLCASSPSTGSSGNTIYFGEGSWLTVV.

This clonotype was picked up a small number of times. This rearrangement joins TRBV4-1 to TRBJ2-7; TRBD1 agrees at 7 bases. This CDR3 comprises 17 residues. V lost 4 bases to trimming and J lost 1 base; unmatched junction nucleotides: 13. The germline V gene has CDR1 MGHRA and CDR2 YSYEKL. CDR3 in DNA: TGCGCCAGCAGCCCCCCGACAGGGAGTATCCTTTCCTACGAGCAGTACTTC. Its translation is CASSPPTGSILSYEQYF.

This clonotype appeared a single time. The chain combines TRBV20-1 with TRBJ2-3; D not resolved. Trimming removed 6 bases at V and 2 bases at J, with 9 bases between. This CDR3 is 12 amino acids long. Germline V gene data show CDR1 as DFQATT and CDR2 as SNEGSKA (reference sequence). CDR3 DNA: TGCAGTGCCAGACCGGTCACAGATACGCAGTATTTT. Amino acid sequence: CSARPVTDTQYF.

The J gene is TRBJ1-5, the V gene TRBV2; D call uncertain. V was shortened by 8 bases and J by 9 bases, with 14 bases between the two germline ends. Germline-derived CDR1 and CDR2 are SNHLY and FYNNEI. The CDR3 runs 12 residues. CDR3 sequence reads: CASSGAEGPQHF. The DNA for the CDR3 is TGTGCCAGCTCCGGAGCGGAAGGGCCCCAGCATTTT.

This clonotype was detected many times. The rearrangement uses TRBV24-1 and TRBJ1-5; no firm D call. V was clipped by 3 bases and J by 0 bases, with 11 bases between them. This CDR3 comprises 16 residues. The germline CDR1 and CDR2 sequences are KGHDR and SFDVKD. The chain's CDR3 is CATSDSRQTSNQPQHF. The CDR3 nucleotides read TGTGCCACCAGTGATAGTCGTCAGACTAGCAATCAGCCCCAGCATTTT.

The rearrangement joins TRBV5-1 to TRBJ2-4; possibly TRBD1 or TRBD2 for D (5 bases each). The J call may be in error: the DNA end matches TRBJ2-7 better. This CDR3 is 15 amino acids long. Germline CDR1 and CDR2: SGHRS and YFSETQ. This CDR3 reads CASSLASGSSHEQYF. In DNA form, the CDR3 reads TGCGCCAGCAGCTTGGCCTCAGGGAGTTCTCACGAGCAGTACTTC.

V usage is TRBV5-4 and J usage is TRBJ1-1; the D is unclear. The germline CDR1 and CDR2 sequences are SGHNT and YYREEE (reference sequence). V was pared by 1 base and J by 5 bases, with 9 bases between. This CDR3 has 13 amino acids. The CDR3 loop is CASSLTLETEAFF. The CDR3 DNA reads TGTGCCAGCAGCTTGACCCTGGAGACTGAAGCTTTCTTT.

This clonotype turned up a few times. The chain has TRBV12-3 or TRBV12-4 and TRBJ2-3, with TRBD1 identical over 8 bases. V was clipped by 1 base and J by 2 bases; unmatched bases: 11. The CDR3 length is 18 residues. The CDR3 sequence: CASSLGGAGGFSTDTQYF. In DNA, the CDR3 is TGTGCCAGCAGTTTAGGGGGGGCAGGGGGCTTCTCCACAGATACGCAGTATTTT.

Points on this clonotype: No conserved phenylalanine or tryptophan is present at the end of the CDR3, so a read error is the likely explanation. The V and J genes are TRBV5-1 and TRBJ1-1; 8 nucleotides align to TRBD1. The CDR3 runs to 14 residues. From germline, CDR1 is SGHRS and CDR2 YFSETQ. The J segment lost 5 bases and the V segment lost 5 bases, leaving 8 bases of the junction unmatched. CDR3 DNA: TGCGCCAGCAGTTCAACAGGGGGGGGGACTGAAGCTTTCCTT. Its translation is CASSSTGGGTEAFL.

The chain has TRBV28 and TRBJ2-5; possible D gene TRBD2, 6 bases. This CDR3 has 15 amino acids. Trimming took 6 bases from V and 5 from J, leaving 19 bases between them. Per germline, CDR1 MDHEN and CDR2 SYDVKM. CDR3 sequence (DNA): TGTGCCAGCAGCTTGGAGGGGCACCTCCGCGAGACCCAGTACTTC. This sequence encodes CASSLEGHLRETQYF.

In this sample, this clonotype turned up a few times. The rearrangement links TRBV2 to TRBJ2-1; D ambiguous. Germline V gives CDR1 SNHLY, CDR2 FYNNEI. The length of the CDR3 is 13 residues. The V gene lost 7 bases and the J gene lost 7 bases, with 14 bases spanning the gap. For the CDR3, the DNA is TGTGCCAGCACGGGTATAGCCAGGAATGAGCAGTTCTTC. This translates into CASTGIARNEQFF.

V gene TRBV5-4 combines with J gene TRBJ2-1, with 7 bases fitting TRBD1. The CDR3 runs 15 residues. Germline CDR1 reads SGHNT; CDR2 reads YYREEE (reference sequence). J was trimmed by 3 bases and V by 4 bases; bases with no gene match: 7. CDR3 in amino acids: CASSPGQANYNEQFF. The CDR3 nucleotides read TGTGCCAGCAGCCCCGGACAGGCGAACTACAATGAGCAGTTCTTC.

About this clonotype: One end of the junction is discordant with germline, which a read error may explain. The V call is TRBV27, the J call TRBJ1-1; tentatively, D is TRBD1 (6 bases). This CDR3 region has 13 residues. CDR1 is MNHEY and CDR2 is SMNVEV in the germline V gene (reference sequence). CDR3 nucleotides: TGTACCAGCAGTACAGGGTGGAACACTGAAGCTTTCTTT. Its translation: CTSSTGWNTEAFF.

On this clonotype itself: A read error may account for a junction end that differs from germline. This sequence joins TRBV7-7 and TRBJ2-7, with 7 bases that match TRBD1. In germline, CDR1 is SSHAT, CDR2 FNYEAQ (reference sequence). The CDR3 runs 15 residues. This CDR3 is CASSPRQGPYYEQYF. The CDR3 DNA reads TGTGCTAGCAGCCCACGACAGGGTCCCTATTACGAGCAGTACTTC.